This paragraph covers one T cell receptor beta chain sequence. The V end lost 4 bases, the J end lost 2 bases, and 10 bases lay between the germline ends. Germline V gives CDR1 MGHDK, CDR2 SYGVNS. CDR3 length: 14 amino acids. This sample is drawn from a study of blood T cell repertoires in COVID-19. Overall study context: COVID-19 samples from acute and convalescent phases originated in the United States, Italy and Spain.

In the original processing: It was from reference gene primer amplification that nucleated cell counts were estimated. Here immunoSEQ multiplex PCR was the method, and the copy in TCRdb shows in-frame clones only, minus some. The D gene and trimming were derived from the DNA, and the V and J assignments and clone size from that table. In the table there are fewer than 95,000 clones, about 87% of which are singletons. Sequencing input: peripheral blood. The rearrangement uses TRBV25-1 and TRBJ2-3, with D perhaps TRBD2 (5 bases). This receptor was taken from a man aged 60 to 69 with acute or convalescent COVID-19. Written as DNA, the CDR3 is TGTGCCAGCAGTGGGCCTAGCTACACAGATACGCAGTATTTT. Its protein product is CASSGPSYTDTQYF.